This TCR beta chain came from a study of blood T cell repertoires in COVID-19. Across the study: Sites across the United States, Italy and Spain contributed samples from acute and convalescent COVID-19.

The Seattle patients joined while their infection was active and were tracked longitudinally afterward. Repertoires were generated with immunoSEQ multiplex PCR, while TCRdb's copy carries only in-frame clones and drops some. This table holds 150,000 to 200,000 clones, approximately 86% found once. In germline, CDR1 is KGHSH, CDR2 LQKENI. This CDR3 contains 18 residues. The V gene end was trimmed by 1 base and the J gene end by 0 bases; junction bases not matched to a gene: 9. The sequenced sample consisted of peripheral blood. The chain couples TRBV18 to TRBJ2-3; 8 nucleotides match TRBD1. The clonotype comes from a man between 60 and 75 years old with COVID-19, enrolled during active disease. The DNA of the CDR3 is TGTGCCAGCTCACCACTTCCCCAGGGGGCATTTAGCACAGATACGCAGTATTTT. The encoded protein is CASSPLPQGAFSTDTQYF.